This TCR beta chain emerged from a study of cytomegalovirus exposure and HLA in healthy donors. Overall study context: In an earlier analysis, 90 million to 120 million unique TCR beta sequences were found from approximately 190 million T cells.

13 Jbeta primers and 60 Vbeta primers were used for the PCR. The repertoire was sequenced with immunoSEQ multiplex PCR; TCRdb's copy has only in-frame clones and lacks some. Of 200,000 or so clones listed, about 70% are singletons. CDR1 is MNHEY, CDR2 SVGAGI, per germline. The V and J ends lost 6 bases and 8 bases, in that order; junction bases with no gene match: 11. The CDR3 runs 15 residues. V and J are TRBV6-5 and TRBJ1-2; 11 bases are shared with TRBD1. This TCR derives from a man aged 35-49 years in good health and CMV-seropositive. Sequencing was carried out using PBMCs. The DNA for the CDR3 is TGTGCCAGCAGCAAAACGGGACAGGGGGTAGTCGGCTACACCTTC. Amino acid sequence: CASSKTGQGVVGYTF.